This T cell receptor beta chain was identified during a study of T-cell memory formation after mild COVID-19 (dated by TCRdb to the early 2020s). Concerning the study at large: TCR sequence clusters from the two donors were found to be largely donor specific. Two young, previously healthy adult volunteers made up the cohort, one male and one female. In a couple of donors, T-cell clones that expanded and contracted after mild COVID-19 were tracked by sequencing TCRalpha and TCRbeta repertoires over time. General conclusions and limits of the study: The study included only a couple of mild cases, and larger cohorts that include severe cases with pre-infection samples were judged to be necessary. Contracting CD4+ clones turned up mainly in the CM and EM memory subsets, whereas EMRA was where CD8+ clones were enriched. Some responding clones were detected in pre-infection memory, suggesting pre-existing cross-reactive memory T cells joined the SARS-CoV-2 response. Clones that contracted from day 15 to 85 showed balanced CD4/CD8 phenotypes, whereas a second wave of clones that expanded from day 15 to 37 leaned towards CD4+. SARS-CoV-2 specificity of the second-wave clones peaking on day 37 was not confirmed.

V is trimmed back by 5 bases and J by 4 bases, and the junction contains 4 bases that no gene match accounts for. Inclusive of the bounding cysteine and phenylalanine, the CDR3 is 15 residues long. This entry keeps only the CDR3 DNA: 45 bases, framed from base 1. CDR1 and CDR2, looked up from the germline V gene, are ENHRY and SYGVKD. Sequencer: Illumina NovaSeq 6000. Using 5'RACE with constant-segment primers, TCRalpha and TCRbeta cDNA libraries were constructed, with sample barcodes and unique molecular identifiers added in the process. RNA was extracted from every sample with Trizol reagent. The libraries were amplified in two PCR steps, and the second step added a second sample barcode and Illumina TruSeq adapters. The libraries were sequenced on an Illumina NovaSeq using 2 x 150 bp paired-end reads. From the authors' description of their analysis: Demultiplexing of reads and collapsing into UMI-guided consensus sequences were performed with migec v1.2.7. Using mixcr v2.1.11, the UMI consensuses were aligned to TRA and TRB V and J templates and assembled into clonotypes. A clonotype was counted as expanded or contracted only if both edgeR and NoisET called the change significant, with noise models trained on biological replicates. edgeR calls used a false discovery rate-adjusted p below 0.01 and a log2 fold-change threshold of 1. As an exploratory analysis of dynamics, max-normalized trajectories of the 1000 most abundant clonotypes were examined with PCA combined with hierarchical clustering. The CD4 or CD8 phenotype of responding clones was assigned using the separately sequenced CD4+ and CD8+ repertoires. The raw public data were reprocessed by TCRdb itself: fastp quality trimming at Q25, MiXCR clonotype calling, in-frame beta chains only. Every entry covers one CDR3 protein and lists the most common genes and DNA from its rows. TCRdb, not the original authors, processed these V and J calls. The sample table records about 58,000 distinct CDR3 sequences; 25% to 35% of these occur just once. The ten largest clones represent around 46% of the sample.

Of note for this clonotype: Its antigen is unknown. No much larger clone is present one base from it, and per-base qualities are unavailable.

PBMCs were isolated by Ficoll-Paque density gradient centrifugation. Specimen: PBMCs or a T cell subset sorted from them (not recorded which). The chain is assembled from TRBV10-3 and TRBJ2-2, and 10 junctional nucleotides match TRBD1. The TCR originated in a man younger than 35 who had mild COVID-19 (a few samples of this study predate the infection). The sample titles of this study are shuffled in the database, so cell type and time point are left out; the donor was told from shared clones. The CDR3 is CAISRQGASTGELFF. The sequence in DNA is TGTGCCATCAGTCGACAGGGGGCTTCCACCGGGGAGCTGTTTTTT.